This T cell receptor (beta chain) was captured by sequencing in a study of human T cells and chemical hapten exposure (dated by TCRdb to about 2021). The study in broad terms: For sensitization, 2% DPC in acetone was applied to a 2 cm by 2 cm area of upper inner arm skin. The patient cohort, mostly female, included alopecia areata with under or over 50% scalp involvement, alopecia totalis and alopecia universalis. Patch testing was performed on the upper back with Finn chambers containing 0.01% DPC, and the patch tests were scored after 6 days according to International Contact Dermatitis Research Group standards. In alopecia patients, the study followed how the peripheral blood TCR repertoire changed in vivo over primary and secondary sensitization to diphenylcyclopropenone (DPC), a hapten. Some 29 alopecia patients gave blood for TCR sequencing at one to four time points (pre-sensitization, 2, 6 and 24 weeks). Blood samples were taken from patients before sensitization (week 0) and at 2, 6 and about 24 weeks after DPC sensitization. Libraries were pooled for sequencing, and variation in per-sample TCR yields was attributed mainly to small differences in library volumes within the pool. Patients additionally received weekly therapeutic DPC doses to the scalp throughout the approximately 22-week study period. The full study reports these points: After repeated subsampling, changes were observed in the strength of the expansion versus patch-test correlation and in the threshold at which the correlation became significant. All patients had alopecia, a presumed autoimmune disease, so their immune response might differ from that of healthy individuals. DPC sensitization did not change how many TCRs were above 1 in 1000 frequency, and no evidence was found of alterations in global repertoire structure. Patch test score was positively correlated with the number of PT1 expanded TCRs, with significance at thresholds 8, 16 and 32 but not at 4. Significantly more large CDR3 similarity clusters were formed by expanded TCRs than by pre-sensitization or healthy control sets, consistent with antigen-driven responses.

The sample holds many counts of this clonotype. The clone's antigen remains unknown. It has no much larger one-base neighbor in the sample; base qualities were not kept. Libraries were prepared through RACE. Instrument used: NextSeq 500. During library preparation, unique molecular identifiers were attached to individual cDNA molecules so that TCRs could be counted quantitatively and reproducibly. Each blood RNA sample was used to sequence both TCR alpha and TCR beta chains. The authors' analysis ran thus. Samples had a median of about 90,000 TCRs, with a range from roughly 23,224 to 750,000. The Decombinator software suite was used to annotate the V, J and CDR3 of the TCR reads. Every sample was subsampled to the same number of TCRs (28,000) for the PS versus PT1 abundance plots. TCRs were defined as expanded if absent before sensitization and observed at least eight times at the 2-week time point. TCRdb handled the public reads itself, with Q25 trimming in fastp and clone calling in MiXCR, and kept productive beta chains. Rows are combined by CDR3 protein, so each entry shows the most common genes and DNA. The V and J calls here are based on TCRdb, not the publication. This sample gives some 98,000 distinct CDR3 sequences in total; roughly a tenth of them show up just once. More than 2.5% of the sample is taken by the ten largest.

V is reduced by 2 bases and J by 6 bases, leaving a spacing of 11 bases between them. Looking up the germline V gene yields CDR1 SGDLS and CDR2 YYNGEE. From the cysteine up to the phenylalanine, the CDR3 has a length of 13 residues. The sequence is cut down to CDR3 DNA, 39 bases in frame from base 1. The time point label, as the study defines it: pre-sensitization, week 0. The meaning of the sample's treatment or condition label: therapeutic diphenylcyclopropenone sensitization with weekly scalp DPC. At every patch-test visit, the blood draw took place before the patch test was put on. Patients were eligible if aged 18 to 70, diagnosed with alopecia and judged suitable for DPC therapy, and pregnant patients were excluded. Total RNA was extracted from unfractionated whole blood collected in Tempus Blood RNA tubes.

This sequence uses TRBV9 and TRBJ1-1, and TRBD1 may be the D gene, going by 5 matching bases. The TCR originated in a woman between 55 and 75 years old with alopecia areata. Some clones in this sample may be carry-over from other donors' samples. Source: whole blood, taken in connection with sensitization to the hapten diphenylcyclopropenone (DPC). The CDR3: CASSVITGAEAFF. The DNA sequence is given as TGTGCCAGCAGCGTTATCACGGGGGCTGAAGCTTTCTTT.